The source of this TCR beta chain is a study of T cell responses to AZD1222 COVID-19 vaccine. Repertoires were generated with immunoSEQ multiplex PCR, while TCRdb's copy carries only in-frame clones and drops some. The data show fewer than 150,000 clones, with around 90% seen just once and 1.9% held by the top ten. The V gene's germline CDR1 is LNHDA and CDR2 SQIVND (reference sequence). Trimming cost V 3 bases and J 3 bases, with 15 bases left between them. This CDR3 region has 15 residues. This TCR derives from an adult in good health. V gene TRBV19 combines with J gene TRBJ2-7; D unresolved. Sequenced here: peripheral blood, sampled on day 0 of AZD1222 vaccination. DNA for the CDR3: TGTGCCAGTAGTATGGGCCTAAGATCAGACTACGAGCAGTACTTC. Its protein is CASSMGLRSDYEQYF.